This is a list of T cell receptor beta chains from one sample in a study of cytomegalovirus exposure and HLA in healthy donors. Profiled with immunoSEQ multiplex PCR; TCRdb holds only in-frame clones, not every one. The repertoire includes tens of thousands of clones, roughly four fifths of them detected once, and 1.5% to 2% sits in the top ten. Sequenced: PBMCs. Receptors were obtained from a man aged 18 to 30 in good health and CMV-seronegative. Both conserved end residues are part of each CDR3. Fields, in order: J gene, V gene, clone size, D gene, CDR3 protein, CDR3 DNA. A D gene is named only where the DNA matches it firmly. Clone size is given for some rows only: seen once, a few or many times, or a class if the clone is expanded.

j_gene: TRBJ2-2; v_gene: TRBV6-4; abundance: once; d_gene: NA; CDR3aa: CASSDSGGDTGELFF; CDR3nt: TGTGCCAGCAGTGACTCAGGGGGTGACACCGGGGAGCTGTTTTTT
j_gene: TRBJ2-7; v_gene: TRBV27; abundance: NA; d_gene: NA; CDR3aa: CASSLSLALNYEQYF; CDR3nt: TGTGCCAGCAGTTTATCTCTCGCGCTTAACTACGAGCAGTACTTC
j_gene: TRBJ1-3; v_gene: TRBV9; abundance: NA; d_gene: TRBD1; CDR3aa: CASSVMGQGLGNTIYF; CDR3nt: TGTGCCAGCAGCGTAATGGGACAGGGGTTAGGAAACACCATATATTTT
j_gene: TRBJ1-5; v_gene: TRBV18; abundance: few; d_gene: NA; CDR3aa: CASSSSLDQPQHF; CDR3nt: TGTGCCAGCTCATCTTCCCTAGATCAGCCCCAGCATTTT
j_gene: TRBJ2-7; v_gene: TRBV5-1; abundance: NA; d_gene: TRBD1; CDR3aa: CASSLTQGVGEQYF; CDR3nt: TGCGCCAGCAGCTTAACACAGGGGGTGGGCGAGCAGTACTTC
j_gene: TRBJ1-2; v_gene: TRBV7-2; abundance: NA; d_gene: TRBD1; CDR3aa: CASSFGEGGYYGYTF; CDR3nt: TGTGCCAGCAGCTTCGGGGAAGGGGGCTACTATGGCTACACCTTC
j_gene: TRBJ1-5; v_gene: TRBV7-9; abundance: NA; d_gene: NA; CDR3aa: CASSSQGSNQPQHF; CDR3nt: TGTGCCAGCAGCTCACAGGGTAGCAATCAGCCCCAGCATTTT
j_gene: TRBJ2-7; v_gene: TRBV4-2; abundance: NA; d_gene: TRBD1; CDR3aa: CASSPGQSGYEQYF; CDR3nt: TGTGCCAGCAGCCCGGGACAGAGTGGGTACGAGCAGTACTTC
j_gene: TRBJ1-5; v_gene: TRBV28; abundance: NA; d_gene: NA; CDR3aa: CASTRDSNQPQHF; CDR3nt: TGTGCCAGCACCCGGGATAGCAATCAGCCCCAGCATTTT
j_gene: TRBJ1-2; v_gene: TRBV6-5; abundance: NA; d_gene: TRBD1; CDR3aa: CASSGRTGGSYGYTF; CDR3nt: TGTGCCAGCAGTGGGAGGACAGGGGGCAGCTATGGCTACACCTTC
j_gene: TRBJ2-2; v_gene: TRBV19; abundance: NA; d_gene: NA; CDR3aa: CASTMEVSTGELFF; CDR3nt: TGTGCCAGTACCATGGAGGTCAGCACCGGGGAGCTGTTTTTT
j_gene: TRBJ2-7; v_gene: TRBV2; abundance: NA; d_gene: NA; CDR3aa: CASSGGVGRESGEQYF; CDR3nt: TGTGCCAGCAGTGGAGGCGTGGGTAGGGAGTCGGGCGAGCAGTACTTC
j_gene: TRBJ2-5; v_gene: TRBV9; abundance: NA; d_gene: NA; CDR3aa: CASSVGVASAGETQYF; CDR3nt: TGTGCCAGCAGCGTAGGTGTGGCTAGCGCTGGGGAGACCCAGTACTTC
j_gene: TRBJ2-3; v_gene: TRBV7-8; abundance: NA; d_gene: NA; CDR3aa: CASSLGLQGGTQYF; CDR3nt: TGTGCCAGCAGCTTAGGCTTGCAGGGGGGTACGCAGTATTTT
j_gene: TRBJ1-5; v_gene: TRBV7-9; abundance: NA; d_gene: TRBD1; CDR3aa: CASSPGQGWNQPQHF; CDR3nt: TGTGCCAGCAGCCCCGGACAGGGCTGGAATCAGCCCCAGCATTTT
j_gene: TRBJ2-1; v_gene: TRBV5-5; abundance: NA; d_gene: TRBD2; CDR3aa: CASSLDPSGAHNEQFF; CDR3nt: TGTGCCAGCAGCTTGGACCCTAGCGGGGCCCACAATGAGCAGTTCTTC
j_gene: TRBJ2-2; v_gene: TRBV30; abundance: once; d_gene: TRBD1; CDR3aa: CAWRQRDRNTGELFF; CDR3nt: TGTGCCTGGAGGCAACGGGACAGGAACACCGGGGAGCTGTTTTTT
j_gene: TRBJ2-7; v_gene: TRBV7-9; abundance: NA; d_gene: TRBD2; CDR3aa: CASSPRTGTRAYEQYF; CDR3nt: TGTGCCAGCAGCCCGCGTACCGGGACTAGAGCCTACGAGCAGTACTTC
j_gene: TRBJ1-2; v_gene: TRBV19; abundance: NA; d_gene: TRBD1; CDR3aa: CASSIVGQVEFYGYTF; CDR3nt: TGTGCCAGTAGTATCGTAGGACAGGTGGAGTTCTATGGCTACACCTTC
j_gene: TRBJ2-7; v_gene: TRBV5-1; abundance: NA; d_gene: NA; CDR3aa: CASSSRTDSYEQYF; CDR3nt: TGCGCCAGCAGCTCCCGGACAGACTCCTACGAGCAGTACTTC
j_gene: TRBJ2-7; v_gene: TRBV7-2; abundance: NA; d_gene: NA; CDR3aa: CASSPDRNYEQYF; CDR3nt: TGTGCCAGCAGCCCCGACAGGAACTACGAGCAGTACTTC
j_gene: TRBJ1-3; v_gene: TRBV4-2; abundance: once; d_gene: NA; CDR3aa: CASSQDMEVTGNTIYF; CDR3nt: TGTGCCAGCAGCCAAGATATGGAGGTTACTGGAAACACCATATATTTT
j_gene: TRBJ2-7; v_gene: TRBV9; abundance: NA; d_gene: NA; CDR3aa: CASSVATGHPSYEQYF; CDR3nt: TGTGCCAGCAGCGTAGCTACGGGACACCCCTCCTACGAGCAGTACTTC
j_gene: TRBJ2-7; v_gene: TRBV27; abundance: NA; d_gene: TRBD1; CDR3aa: CASSPTGFSYEQYF; CDR3nt: TGTGCCAGCAGCCCGACAGGGTTCTCCTACGAGCAGTACTTC
j_gene: TRBJ1-4; v_gene: TRBV5-1; abundance: NA; d_gene: TRBD1; CDR3aa: CASSPNRGGNEKLFF; CDR3nt: TGCGCCAGCAGCCCTAACAGGGGGGGAAATGAAAAACTGTTTTTT
j_gene: TRBJ1-4; v_gene: TRBV10-3; abundance: NA; d_gene: TRBD1; CDR3aa: CAISEDRGLNTNEKLFF; CDR3nt: TGTGCCATCAGTGAGGACAGGGGGTTGAATACTAATGAAAAACTGTTTTTT
j_gene: TRBJ1-5; v_gene: TRBV16; abundance: few; d_gene: TRBD1; CDR3aa: CASSQSPGGQPQHF; CDR3nt: TGTGCCAGCAGCCAATCTCCAGGGGGTCAGCCCCAGCATTTT
j_gene: TRBJ2-4; v_gene: TRBV6-1; abundance: NA; d_gene: TRBD2; CDR3aa: CASSAVASGGKNIQYF; CDR3nt: TGTGCCAGCAGTGCTGTGGCTAGCGGGGGGAAAAACATTCAGTACTTC